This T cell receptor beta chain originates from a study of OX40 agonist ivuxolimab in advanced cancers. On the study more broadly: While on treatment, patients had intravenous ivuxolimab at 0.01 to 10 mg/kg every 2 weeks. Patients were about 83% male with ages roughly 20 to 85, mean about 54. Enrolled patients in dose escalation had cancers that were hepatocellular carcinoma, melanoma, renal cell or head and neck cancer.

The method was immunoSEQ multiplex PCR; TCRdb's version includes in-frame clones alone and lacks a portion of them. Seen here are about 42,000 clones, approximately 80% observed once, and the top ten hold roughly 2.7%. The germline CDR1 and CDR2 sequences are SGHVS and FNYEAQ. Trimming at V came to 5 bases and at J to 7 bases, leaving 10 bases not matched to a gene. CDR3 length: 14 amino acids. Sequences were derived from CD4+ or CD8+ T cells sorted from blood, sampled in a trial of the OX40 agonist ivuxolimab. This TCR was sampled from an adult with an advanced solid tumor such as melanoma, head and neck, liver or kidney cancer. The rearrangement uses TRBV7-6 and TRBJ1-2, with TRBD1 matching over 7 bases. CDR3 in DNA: TGTGCCAGCAGCGGCCAGGGGGGCATGAGTGGCTACACCTTC. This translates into CASSGQGGMSGYTF.